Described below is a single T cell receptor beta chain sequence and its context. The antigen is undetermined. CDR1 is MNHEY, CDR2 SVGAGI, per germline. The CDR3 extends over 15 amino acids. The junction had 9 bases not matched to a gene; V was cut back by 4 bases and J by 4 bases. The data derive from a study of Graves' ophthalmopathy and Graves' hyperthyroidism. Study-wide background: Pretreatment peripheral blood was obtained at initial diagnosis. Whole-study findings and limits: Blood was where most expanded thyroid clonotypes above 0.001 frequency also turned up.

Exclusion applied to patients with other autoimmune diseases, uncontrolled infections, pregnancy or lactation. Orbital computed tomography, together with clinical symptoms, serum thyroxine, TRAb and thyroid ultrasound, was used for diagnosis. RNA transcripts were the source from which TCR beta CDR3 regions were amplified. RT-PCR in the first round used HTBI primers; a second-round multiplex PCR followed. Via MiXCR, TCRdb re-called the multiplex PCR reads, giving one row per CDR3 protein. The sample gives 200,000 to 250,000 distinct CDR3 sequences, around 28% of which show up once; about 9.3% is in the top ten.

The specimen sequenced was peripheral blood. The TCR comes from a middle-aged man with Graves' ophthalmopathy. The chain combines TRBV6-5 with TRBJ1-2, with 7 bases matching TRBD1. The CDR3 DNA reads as TGTGCCAGCAGTTCCCCGACAGGGAATGGCTATGGCTACACCTTC. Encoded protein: CASSSPTGNGYGYTF.